The rows below give T cell receptor beta chains drawn from one sample of a study of blood T cell repertoires in COVID-19. Using immunoSEQ multiplex PCR, the repertoire was profiled, and TCRdb retains in-frame clones only, with some absent. The table lists 200,000 to 250,000 clones, 70% to 90% of them singletons, with more than 10% in the top ten. The sample comprised PBMCs or T cells enriched from blood (not recorded which). All receptors come from a man younger than 40 who had recovered from COVID-19. The CDR3 runs from the conserved cysteine through the conserved F or W. The D gene is left open where the match is weak. Not all rows give a size; the values are once, few, many and, for expanded clones, a class.

v_gene	j_gene	d_gene	abundance	CDR3nt	CDR3aa
TRBV18	TRBJ1-1	.	few	TGTGCCAGCTCACCATTCGGCAGGGAGAACACTGAAGCTTTCTTT	CASSPFGRENTEAFF
TRBV11-3	TRBJ2-7	TRBD1	.	TGTGCCAGCAGCTTAGGACAGGGGGCCTCCGAGCAGTACTTC	CASSLGQGASEQYF
TRBV28	TRBJ1-2	.	few	TGTGCCAGCAGCCCGGGGATAAAGGATGGCTACACCTTC	CASSPGIKDGYTF
TRBV6-5	TRBJ1-2	.	.	TGTGCCAGCAGTTACCTCTTCGGGGGGGAGGGTGGCTACACCTTC	CASSYLFGGEGGYTF
TRBV7-2	TRBJ2-7	.	.	TGTGCCAGCAGCTTACCCCAAGCCCACGAGCAGTACTTC	CASSLPQAHEQYF
TRBV7-9	TRBJ1-6	.	few	TGTGCCAGCAGCTTAGGTTACAAGAATTCACCCCTCCACTTT	CASSLGYKNSPLHF
TRBV4-1	TRBJ2-7	.	.	TGCGCCAGCAGCCTAGATAGGGGATACGAGCAGTACTTC	CASSLDRGYEQYF
TRBV13	TRBJ2-1	TRBD2	once	TGTGCCAGCAGCTTAGTCGGGAGGGCCTCCTACAATGAGCAGTTCTTC	CASSLVGRASYNEQFF
TRBV29-1	TRBJ1-2	.	.	TGCAGCGTTGACAGGGATCGACTTGGCTACACCTTC	CSVDRDRLGYTF
TRBV5-4	TRBJ2-7	TRBD2	.	TGTGCCAGCAGCATTGCGGGAGGGCCGCCCCGCGAGCAGTACTTC	CASSIAGGPPREQYF
TRBV7-2	TRBJ1-5	.	.	TGTGCCAGCAGCTTAGGGGCGGACAGCGTCAATCAGCCCCAGCATTTT	CASSLGADSVNQPQHF
TRBV30	TRBJ1-2	.	.	TGTGCCTGGAGCCTTCAGCAGACTTATGGCTACACCTTC	CAWSLQQTYGYTF
TRBV7-2	TRBJ1-1	.	.	TGTGCCAGCAGCTTGTCTTACACTGAAGCTTTCTTT	CASSLSYTEAFF
TRBV19	TRBJ2-5	TRBD2	.	TGTGCCAGTAGTAAGCCTAGCGGGAGGGCCAGTCTGCTAGAGACCCAGTACTTC	CASSKPSGRASLLETQYF
TRBV6-5	TRBJ2-1	TRBD2	.	TGTGCCAGCAGTTACTTTCCGGGAGGCAATGAGCAGTTCTTC	CASSYFPGGNEQFF
TRBV2	TRBJ2-2	.	.	TGTGCCAGCAGTGGGACTCCGAGGGACACCGGGGAGCTGTTTTTT	CASSGTPRDTGELFF